These T cell receptor beta chains were read from a single sample in a study of shared T cell receptors in the human thymus. Method: immunoSEQ multiplex PCR; TCRdb's copy keeps in-frame clones and lacks some. The sample contains 500,000 to 750,000 clones, around 87% of which appear only once. These same records also appear under a second study, on human thymus T cells.

Sequenced material: thymocytes. The receptors originated from a boy younger than two with a congenital heart defect. Both conserved end residues are part of each CDR3. A D gene is named only where the DNA matches it firmly. Expanded clones are given a class, and other clones once, few, many or no size at all.

TRBJ1-2 TRBV4-1 . TRBD1 TGCGCCAGCAGCCAAGATCCAGAGACAGGGGGCTCTGACTATGGCTACACCTTC CASSQDPETGGSDYGYTF
TRBJ2-1 TRBV13 . TRBD2 TGTGCCAGCAGTTCCCTAGCGGGAGGCCATAGTCGGCGGTCCTACAATGAGCAGTTCTTC CASSSLAGGHSRRSYNEQFF
TRBJ1-3 TRBV28 . . TGTGCCAGCAGTTTATCGGGGGGAGCTGGAAACACCATATATTTT CASSLSGGAGNTIYF
TRBJ2-1 TRBV7-9 . TRBD2 TGTGCCAGCAGCCCTACGACGCGACTAGCGGGTATCGTCTACAATGAGCAGTTCTTC CASSPTTRLAGIVYNEQFF
TRBJ1-2 TRBV25-1 . . TGTGCCAGCAGTGAATATGAGGGGGACGGCTATGGCTACACCTTC CASSEYEGDGYGYTF
TRBJ2-2 TRBV19 . . TGTGCCAGTTCCGACTACCGAACCGGGGAGCTGTTTTTT CASSDYRTGELFF
TRBJ2-1 TRBV6-5 . TRBD2 TGTGCCAGCAGTTACTCTCCGGGACTAGCGGGAGGTGAGCAGTTCTTC CASSYSPGLAGGEQFF
TRBJ2-5 TRBV4-1 . TRBD2 TGCGCCAGCAGCCAAGATCTGGCTAGCGGTGGGGAGACCCAGTACTTC CASSQDLASGGETQYF
TRBJ2-7 TRBV5-6 . . TGTGCCAGCAGCTTGAGGGGGACTACCTACGAGCAGTACTTC CASSLRGTTYEQYF
TRBJ2-3 TRBV10-3 . TRBD2 TGTGCCATCGCCTTACTAGCGGGAGGGCCAGGAGATACGCAGTATTTT CAIALLAGGPGDTQYF
TRBJ2-7 TRBV18 . TRBD2 TGTGCCAGCTCACTGCAAGCGGGGTGGGTCTACGAGCAGTACTTC CASSLQAGWVYEQYF
TRBJ2-7 TRBV5-1 . . TGCGCCAGCAGCTATGAAAAACTAGGCTGCGAGCAGTACTTC CASSYEKLGCEQYF
TRBJ2-1 TRBV21-1 . . TGTGCCAGCAGCAATAGACCATCTAGCGGGCCCTACAATGAGCAGTTCTTC CASSNRPSSGPYNEQFF
TRBJ2-5 TRBV7-2 . TRBD2 TGTGCCAGCAGCTTAGGCACTAGCGGGAGGGAGACCCAGTACTTC CASSLGTSGRETQYF
TRBJ2-7 TRBV19 . TRBD2 TGTGCCAGTAGTTCCGGACTAGCGGGAGGGCCGTCGGCCTACGAGCAGTACTTC CASSSGLAGGPSAYEQYF
TRBJ2-1 TRBV5-7 . . TGTGCCAGCAGCTTAAAGGGACATCCCTACAATGAGCAGTTCTTC CASSLKGHPYNEQFF
TRBJ2-1 TRBV29-1 . TRBD2 TGCAGCGCCGAAGGGCGGGAGAGGTCCTACAATGAGCAGTTCTTC CSAEGRERSYNEQFF
TRBJ2-5 TRBV28 . . TGTGCCAGCAGTTCACCGCCGCGGGAGACCCAGTACTTC CASSSPPRETQYF
TRBJ2-1 TRBV19 . TRBD2 TGTGCCAGTAGTATCTCTAGCGGAGTCTCCTACAATGAGCAGTTCTTC CASSISSGVSYNEQFF
TRBJ1-2 TRBV18 . . TGTGCCAGCTCACCCATGAGGGATGGCTACACCTTC CASSPMRDGYTF
TRBJ1-4 TRBV5-1 . TRBD1 TGCGCCAGCAGTTGGGACAGGGAATGGGATGAAAAACTGTTTTTT CASSWDREWDEKLFF
TRBJ1-1 TRBV6-1 . TRBD1 TGTGCCAGCAGTGAGAGGGCAGCCGAGCAGGGGGACACTGAAGCTTTCTTT CASSERAAEQGDTEAFF
TRBJ2-1 TRBV16 . . TGTGCCAGCAGCCAACCCAACAATGAGCAGTTCTTC CASSQPNNEQFF
TRBJ1-1 TRBV4-3 . . TGCGCCAGCAGCCAAGTGGGGCAGCTGGACACTGAAGCTTTCTTT CASSQVGQLDTEAFF
TRBJ2-7 TRBV30 . . TGTGCCTGGAGTCCACCCCACCGGGACACCACTAGGTACGAGCAGTACTTC CAWSPPHRDTTRYEQYF
TRBJ2-5 TRBV4-1 . TRBD2 TGCGCCAGCAGCCAAGAAGATAGGGCCGGGACTAGCGGGAGGGCCTGGGAGACCCAGTACTTC CASSQEDRAGTSGRAWETQYF
TRBJ2-5 TRBV5-5 . TRBD1 TGTGCCAGCAGCATCCTACACAGGGGGGAGACCCAGTACTTC CASSILHRGETQYF
TRBJ2-2 TRBV7-9 . TRBD1 TGTGCCAGCAGCTACCAGACAGGGGAAGGCACCGGGGAGCTGTTTTTT CASSYQTGEGTGELFF
TRBJ1-1 TRBV20-1 . . TGCAGTGCGCCCGGGGACACTGAAGCTTTCTTT CSAPGDTEAFF
TRBJ1-1 TRBV9 . TRBD1 TGTGCCAGCAGCGCCGACGTCCTAGGGACAGGGGGGGAAACTTTCTTT CASSADVLGTGGETFF
TRBJ2-7 TRBV11-2 . TRBD1 TGTGCCAGCAGCTCCAGAGGACAGGGCGCCTACGAGCAGTACTTC CASSSRGQGAYEQYF
TRBJ2-6 TRBV27 . TRBD1 TGTGCCAGCAAACAGGGGAACTCTGGGGCCAACGTCCTGACTTTC CASKQGNSGANVLTF
TRBJ1-2 TRBV10-3 few . TGTGCCATCAGTGAGTCCAGGAAAGGGGGACCGCCCCTTAACTATGGCTACACCTTC CAISESRKGGPPLNYGYTF
TRBJ1-1 TRBV6-4 . . TGTGCCAGCAGTTATACAGGGAGCGACACTGAAGCTTTCTTT CASSYTGSDTEAFF
TRBJ1-1 TRBV4-1 once . TGCGCCAGCAGCCACTCATCAGGGGCCCCGAACACTGAAGCTTTCTTT CASSHSSGAPNTEAFF
TRBJ2-7 TRBV7-2 . TRBD2 TGTGCCAGCAGCCCGCGCGGGAGTTCCGAGCAGTACTTC CASSPRGSSEQYF
TRBJ2-3 TRBV28 . . TGTGCCAGCTCCCGGGGTCACAGCCCCACAGATACGCAGTATTTT CASSRGHSPTDTQYF
TRBJ2-4 TRBV23-1 . . TGCGCCAGCAGTCAATCGGCCGTCCCGGGGAACATTCAGTACTTC CASSQSAVPGNIQYF
TRBJ2-7 TRBV28 . . TGTGCCAGCAGTCAACCCTATTACGGGGAGCAGTACTTC CASSQPYYGEQYF
TRBJ1-1 TRBV4-1 . TRBD1 TGCGCCAGCAGCCAATTGGGGGACAGGGAGAACACTGAAGCTTTCTTT CASSQLGDRENTEAFF
TRBJ2-7 TRBV10-1 . . TGCGCCAGCCCGGAGACAGGTTCCTACGAGCAGTACTTC CASPETGSYEQYF
TRBJ2-7 TRBV28 . TRBD1 TGTGCCAGCAGCCCCCTCCGGGGGACAGGGGGTTCCCACGAGCAGTACTTC CASSPLRGTGGSHEQYF
TRBJ2-7 TRBV10-1 few . TGCGCCACCGTAGAGCAGTACTTC CATVEQYF
TRBJ2-1 TRBV19 . . TGTGCCAGTAGTATCCCTCCCCGGCGCGGTAACAATGAGCAGTTCTTC CASSIPPRRGNNEQFF
TRBJ2-3 TRBV7-2 . TRBD2 TGTGCCAGCAGCTTAGGTTCTAGCGGGAGCCTTGATACGCAGTATTTT CASSLGSSGSLDTQYF
TRBJ2-5 TRBV29-1 . TRBD2 TGCAGACTCTGTACCGGGACTAGCGGGGAGAGCCAAGAGACCCAGTACTTC CRLCTGTSGESQETQYF
TRBJ1-2 TRBV28 . TRBD1 TGTGCCAGCAGTTACAGGACAGGGCCCGTGGGGTATGGCTACACCTTC CASSYRTGPVGYGYTF
TRBJ2-7 TRBV7-9 once TRBD1 TGTGCCAGCAGCTCCCGTGGGACAGGGTCCTACGAGCAGTACTTC CASSSRGTGSYEQYF
TRBJ1-2 TRBV2 . TRBD1 TGTGCCAGCAGCACTACAGGGGGCACTAACTATGGCTACACCTTC CASSTTGGTNYGYTF
TRBJ2-6 TRBV4-3 . TRBD2 TGCGCCAGCAGCCAAGGTCCGGGAGGTGGGGCCAACGTCCTGACTTTC CASSQGPGGGANVLTF
TRBJ2-5 TRBV13 . TRBD2 TGTGCCAGCAGCTGTGGTGGGCTAGCGGGAGGGGAGACCCAGTACTTC CASSCGGLAGGETQYF
TRBJ2-7 TRBV30 . TRBD2 TGTGCCTGGAGGGGAGGGGGTACTAGCGGGATCCCTATCGAGCAGTACTTC CAWRGGGTSGIPIEQYF
TRBJ2-1 TRBV14 . . TGTGCCAGCAGCCATATTAGCGTTAGCTCCTACAATGAGCAGTTCTTC CASSHISVSSYNEQFF
TRBJ2-7 TRBV5-5 once . TGTGCCAGCAGCTTGGTGCAGGGTAGGGCCTACGAGCAGTACTTC CASSLVQGRAYEQYF
TRBJ2-3 TRBV5-1 . TRBD2 TGCGCCAGCAGCTATGGACTAGCGGGACGCACAGATACGCAGTATTTT CASSYGLAGRTDTQYF
TRBJ2-7 TRBV5-1 . TRBD2 TGCGCCAGCAGCTTCCTAGCGGGAGGAGGGTACGAGCAGTACTTC CASSFLAGGGYEQYF